This T cell receptor beta chain was captured by sequencing in a study of T cell responses to AZD1222 COVID-19 vaccine. Notes on the study in general: Unmutated variant regions reportedly attract nearly half of all spike-specific TCRs.

With regard to this clone: Its antigen is unidentified.

Profiled with immunoSEQ multiplex PCR; TCRdb holds only in-frame clones, not every one. The sample has more than 95,000 clones, about 90% seen once; the top ten hold around 4.8%. The CDR3 totals 15 residues. Germline V gene lookup returns CDR1 MNHEY and CDR2 SMNVEV (reference sequence). V lost 5 bases and J 6 bases, leaving 14 bases between the germline ends. This receptor was identified in an adult in good health. The source was peripheral blood, collected on day 0 of AZD1222 vaccination. The genes are TRBV27 and TRBJ1-6; D remains unclear. CDR3: CASSLLTVTNSPLHF. In nucleotides, the CDR3 is TGTGCCAGCAGTCTTTTAACCGTTACTAATTCACCCCTCCACTTT.